Reported below is one TCR beta chain. Its target is not known. J lost 2 bases, V lost 5 bases, and 4 bases had no gene match. Germline V gives CDR1 MRHNA, CDR2 SNTAGT. This CDR3 region has 16 residues. This entry belongs to a study of shared clonotypes between healthy human individuals. At the level of the study: Serving as donors were a couple of women and a few men, whose ages spanned 18 to 49.

General study points: Generation probability values for non-shared clonotypes were lower than those for clonotypes shared by all four donors.

The authors' processing: ImmunoSEQ yielded junction-only sequences lacking quality scores, so filtering differed. Repertoires were generated with immunoSEQ multiplex PCR, while TCRdb's copy carries only in-frame clones and drops some. The DNA was the basis for D and trimming; V, J and clone size are from that table. The sample consists of fewer than 3 million clones, about nine tenths of them appearing once. The source material was naive CD4+ T cells from PBMCs. This sample's subset: CD45RA+ positively selected. The chain uses TRBV6-4 and TRBJ2-1; TRBD2 matches at 12 bases. The sequence derives from a man between 18 and 29 years old in good health. Some clones in this sample may be carry-over from other donors' samples. The CDR3 region is CASSFRTSGAYNEQFF. CDR3 nucleotide sequence: TGTGCCAGCAGTTTCAGGACTAGCGGGGCCTACAATGAGCAGTTCTTC.